The 14 T cell receptor beta chains presented below share a single source sample, sequenced in a study of cytomegalovirus exposure and HLA in healthy donors. The PCR ran on 60 Vbeta and 13 Jbeta primers. Generated by immunoSEQ multiplex PCR, the TCRdb table keeps only in-frame clones and is missing some. The sample contains some 110,000 clones, approximately 80% of which appear only once. Sequenced: PBMCs. Receptors were obtained from a man aged 25 to 40 in good health and CMV-seropositive.

V and J are TRBV19 and TRBJ2-2; 9 bases line up with TRBD1. The CDR3 extends over 15 amino acids. Germline CDR1 and CDR2: LNHDA and SQIVND (reference sequence). Losses at the gene ends were 3 bases for V and 3 bases for J; bases not matched to a gene: 2. DNA for the CDR3: TGTGCCAGTAGTATTGGACAGGGGTACACCGGGGAGCTGTTTTTT. Protein sequence: CASSIGQGYTGELFF. The full variable domain, in which reference TRBV19 and TRBJ2-2 provide the parts outside the CDR3, is DGGITQSPKYLFRKEGQNVTLSCEQNLNHDAMYWYRQDPGQGLRLIYYSQIVNDFQKGDIAEGYSVSREKKESFPLTVTSAQKNPTAFYLCASSIGQGYTGELFFGEGSRLTVL.

The V call is TRBV11-2, the J call TRBJ2-1, with 9 bases matching TRBD2. The CDR3 totals 13 residues. V dropped 1 base and J dropped 12; count of bases not matched to a gene: 4. Germline V gene lookup returns CDR1 SGHAT and CDR2 FQNNGV. The CDR3 is CASSLGTSAGQFF. The CDR3 nucleotides are TGTGCCAGCAGCTTAGGGACTAGCGCTGGGCAGTTCTTC.

This chain uses TRBV27 with TRBJ1-4; maybe TRBD1 (6 bases). Germline V CDR1 and CDR2: MNHEY, SMNVEV (reference sequence). Trimming cost V 4 bases and J 5 bases, with 17 bases left between them. The CDR3 sequence is 16 residues long. CDR3: CASSSLVGRGNEKLFF. In DNA form, the CDR3 reads TGTGCCAGCAGTTCCCTGGTGGGGAGGGGGAATGAAAAACTGTTTTTT.

Only one count was recorded for this clone. In DNA, the CDR3 is TGTGCCAGCAGCTTTCCAGACAGGCGGTGGGGAAACACCATATATTTT. Translated, it gives CASSFPDRRWGNTIYF. The chain is built from TRBV5-5 and TRBJ1-3; D is possibly TRBD1 (6 bases). Trimming cost V 2 bases and J 4 bases, with 16 bases left between them. This CDR3 comprises 16 residues. Germline V gene data show CDR1 as SGHKS and CDR2 as YYEKEE (reference sequence).

The genes are TRBV13 and TRBJ2-7, with 7 bases identical to TRBD2. The CDR3 spans 15 residues. The V gene end was trimmed by 2 bases and the J gene end by 6 bases; junction bases not matched to a gene: 10. Per germline, CDR1 PRHDT and CDR2 FYEKMQ (reference sequence). CDR3: CASSLWGGALREQYF. CDR3 in DNA: TGTGCCAGCAGCTTATGGGGGGGTGCCCTGCGCGAGCAGTACTTC. The full variable domain, rest sourced from reference TRBV13 and TRBJ2-7, is AAGVIQSPRHLIKEKRETATLKCYPIPRHDTVYWYQQGPGQDPQFLISFYEKMQSDKGSIPDRFSAQQFSDYHSELNMSSLELGDSALYFCASSLWGGALREQYFGPGTRLTVT.

The chain is built from TRBV18 and TRBJ2-5; D gene ambiguous. Trimming shortened V by 0 bases and J by 1 base, and 9 bases separated the two germline ends. From germline, CDR1 is KGHSH and CDR2 LQKENI. The CDR3 covers 15 residues. Here the CDR3 DNA reads TGTGCCAGCTCACCACCGGCGGCTGTCCAAGAGACCCAGTACTTC. Translated, it gives CASSPPAAVQETQYF.

V and J are TRBV9 and TRBJ2-1, with 8 nucleotides matching TRBD2. Germline-derived CDR1 and CDR2 are SGDLS and YYNGEE. The junction had 12 bases not matched to a gene; V was cut back by 4 bases and J by 0 bases. The CDR3 loop spans 18 amino acids. DNA of the CDR3: TGTGCCAGCAGCTCAAGTCCCGGGACTAGTACCTCCTACAATGAGCAGTTCTTC. Translated, it gives CASSSSPGTSTSYNEQFF.

The chain is built from TRBV9 and TRBJ2-1, with D possibly being TRBD2 (5 bases). This CDR3 has 16 amino acids. V was clipped by 0 bases and J by 2 bases, with 12 bases between them. CDR1 is SGDLS and CDR2 is YYNGEE in the germline V gene. CDR3 in amino acids: CASSVVGLEPYNEQFF. DNA for the CDR3: TGTGCCAGCAGCGTAGTAGGACTGGAGCCCTACAATGAGCAGTTCTTC.

V usage is TRBV2 and J usage is TRBJ1-5, with TRBD1 identical over 7 bases. The CDR3 totals 14 residues. Germline V gene data show CDR1 as SNHLY and CDR2 as FYNNEI. Trimming cost V 6 bases and J 6 bases; bases outside gene matches: 8. In DNA form, the CDR3 reads TGTGCCAGCAGACCCGACAGGGACGGTCAGCCCCAGCATTTT. Amino acids: CASRPDRDGQPQHF.

In this sample, this clone turned up a few times. This chain connects TRBV5-6 to TRBJ2-7, with D possibly TRBD2 on 6 matching bases. Germline-derived CDR1 and CDR2 are SGHDT and YYEEEE. This CDR3 is 14 amino acids long. Between the trimmed V and J ends, which lost 4 bases and 1 base, there was a span of 12 bases. The CDR3 is CASSEGSGSYEQYV. The CDR3 DNA reads as TGTGCCAGCAGCGAAGGAAGCGGGTCCTACGAGCAGTACGTC.

This clone showed up just once. This sequence joins TRBV9 and TRBJ1-4; a weak D match, TRBD1 (6 bases). V lost 4 bases to trimming and J lost 6 bases, with 19 bases between them. CDR3 length: 16 residues. Germline values: CDR1 SGDLS, CDR2 YYNGEE. The CDR3 here is CASSPEGGAHDEKLFF. CDR3 in DNA: TGTGCCAGCAGCCCTGAGGGGGGGGCGCATGATGAAAAACTGTTTTTT.

This clone was seen a few times. The DNA for the CDR3 is TGTGCCAGCAGCTTGAGGGCCGGGGGGCGGTTTGGCTACACCTTC. This encodes CASSLRAGGRFGYTF. The rearrangement joins TRBV5-8 to TRBJ1-2; maybe TRBD1 (6 bases). The length of the CDR3 is 15 residues. V was clipped by 1 base and J by 7 bases, with 17 bases between them. The germline CDR1 and CDR2 sequences are SGHTS and YDEGEE. Combining the CDR3 with reference TRBV5-8 and TRBJ1-2 gives the whole variable domain EAGVTQSPTHLIKTRGQQATLRCSPISGHTSVYWYQQALGLGLQFLLWYDEGEERNRGNFPPRFSGRQFPNYSSELNVNALELEDSALYLCASSLRAGGRFGYTFGSGTRLTVV.

This clone was seen a handful of times. The chain combines TRBV7-9 with TRBJ1-1; a weak D match, TRBD1 (6 bases). There are 16 residues in the CDR3. Trimming took 5 bases from V and 0 from J, leaving 16 bases between them. The germline CDR1 and CDR2 sequences are SEHNR and FQNEAQ (reference sequence). Written as DNA, the CDR3 is TGTGCCAGCAGCCCCCCGGGGGGCAATCTGAACACTGAAGCTTTCTTT. It yields the protein CASSPPGGNLNTEAFF.

This chain joins TRBV5-6 and TRBJ2-1, with D possibly TRBD2 on 6 matching bases. The CDR3 length is 15 residues. Germline V gene sequence: CDR1 SGHDT, CDR2 YYEEEE. Deletions cut 4 bases from V and 4 bases from J, with 15 bases between. The CDR3 region has the DNA TGTGCCAGCAGCCGGGACTTTGGGATATACAATGAGCAGTTCTTC. Amino acids: CASSRDFGIYNEQFF.